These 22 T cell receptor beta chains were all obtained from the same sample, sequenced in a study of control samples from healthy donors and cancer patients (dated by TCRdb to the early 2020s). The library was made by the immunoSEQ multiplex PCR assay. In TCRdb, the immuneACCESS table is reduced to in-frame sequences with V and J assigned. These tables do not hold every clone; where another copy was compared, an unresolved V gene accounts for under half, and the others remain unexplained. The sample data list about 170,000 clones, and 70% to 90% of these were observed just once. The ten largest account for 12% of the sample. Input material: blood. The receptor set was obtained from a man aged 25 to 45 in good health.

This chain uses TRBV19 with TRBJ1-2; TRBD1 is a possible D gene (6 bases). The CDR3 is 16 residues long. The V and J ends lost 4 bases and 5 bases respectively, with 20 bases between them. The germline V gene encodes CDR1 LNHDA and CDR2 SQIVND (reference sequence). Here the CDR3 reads CASSTPPGTSFYGYTF. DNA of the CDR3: TGTGCCAGTAGTACCCCACCCGGGACATCTTTTTATGGCTACACCTTC.

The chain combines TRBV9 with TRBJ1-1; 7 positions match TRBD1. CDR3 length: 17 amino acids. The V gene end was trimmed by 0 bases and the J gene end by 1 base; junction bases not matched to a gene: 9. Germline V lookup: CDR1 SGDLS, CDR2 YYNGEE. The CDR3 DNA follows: TGTGCCAGCAGCGTAGAAGTGGGGGGACAGAGGAACACTGAAGCTTTCTTT. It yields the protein CASSVEVGGQRNTEAFF.

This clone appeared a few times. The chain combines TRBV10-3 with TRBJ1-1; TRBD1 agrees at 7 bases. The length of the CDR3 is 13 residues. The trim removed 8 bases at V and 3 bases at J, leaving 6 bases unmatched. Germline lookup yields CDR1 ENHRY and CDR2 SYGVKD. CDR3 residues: CAIAVGTDTEAFF. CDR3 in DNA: TGTGCCATCGCCGTGGGGACAGACACTGAAGCTTTCTTT.

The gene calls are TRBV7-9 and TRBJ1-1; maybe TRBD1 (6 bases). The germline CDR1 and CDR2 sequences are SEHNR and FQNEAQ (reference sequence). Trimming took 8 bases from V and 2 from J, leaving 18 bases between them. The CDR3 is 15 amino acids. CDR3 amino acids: CASALRGGGNTEAFF. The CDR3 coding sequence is TGTGCCAGCGCACTTCGGGGGGGCGGCAACACTGAAGCTTTCTTT. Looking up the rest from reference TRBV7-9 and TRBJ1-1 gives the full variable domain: DTGVSQNPRHKITKRGQNVTFRCDPISEHNRLYWYRQTLGQGPEFLTYFQNEAQLEKSRLLSDRFSAERPKGSFSTLEIQRTEQGDSAMYLCASALRGGGNTEAFFGQGTRLTVV.

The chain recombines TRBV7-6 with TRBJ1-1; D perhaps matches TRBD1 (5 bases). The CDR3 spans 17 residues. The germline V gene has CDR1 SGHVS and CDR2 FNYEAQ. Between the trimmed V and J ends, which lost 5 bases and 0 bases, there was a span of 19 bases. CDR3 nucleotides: TGTGCCAGCAGCCAGGATCTAGGGGCTTCGATGAACACTGAAGCTTTCTTT. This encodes CASSQDLGASMNTEAFF.

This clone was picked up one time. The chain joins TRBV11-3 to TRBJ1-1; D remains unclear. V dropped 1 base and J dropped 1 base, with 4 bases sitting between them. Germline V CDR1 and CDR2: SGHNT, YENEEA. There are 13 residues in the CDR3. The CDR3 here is CASSLGQNTEAFF. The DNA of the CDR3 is TGTGCCAGCAGCTTAGGTCAGAACACTGAAGCTTTCTTT.

The CDR3 spells CASSFRRGDGYTF. DNA for the CDR3: TGTGCCAGCAGTTTTAGAAGGGGCGATGGCTACACCTTC. The chain links TRBV12-3 or TRBV12-4 to TRBJ1-2, with D maybe TRBD1 (5 bases). The CDR3 contains 13 residues. Trimming removed 3 bases at V and 6 bases at J, with 11 bases between.

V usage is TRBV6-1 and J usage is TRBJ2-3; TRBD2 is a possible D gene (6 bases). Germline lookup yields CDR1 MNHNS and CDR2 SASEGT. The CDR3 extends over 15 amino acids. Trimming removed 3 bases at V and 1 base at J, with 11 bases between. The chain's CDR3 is CASSELASGTDTQYF. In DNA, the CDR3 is TGTGCCAGCAGTGAGTTGGCTAGCGGCACAGATACGCAGTATTTT.

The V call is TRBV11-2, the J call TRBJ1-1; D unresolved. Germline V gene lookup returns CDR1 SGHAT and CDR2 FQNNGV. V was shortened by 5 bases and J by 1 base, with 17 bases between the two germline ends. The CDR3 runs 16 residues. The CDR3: CASSTSLWSRNTEAFF. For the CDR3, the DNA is TGTGCCAGCAGCACGTCCCTTTGGTCCAGGAACACTGAAGCTTTCTTT.

The CDR3 DNA is TGTGCCAGTAGTATAGCGAGCGGGGGGGCCAGAGATACGCAGTATTTT. Encoded protein: CASSIASGGARDTQYF. This sequence joins TRBV19 and TRBJ2-3; TRBD2 matches at 10 bases. Trimming removed 1 base from V and 5 bases from J; junction bases left unmatched: 6. Germline-derived CDR1 and CDR2 are LNHDA and SQIVND (reference sequence). This CDR3 is 16 amino acids long.

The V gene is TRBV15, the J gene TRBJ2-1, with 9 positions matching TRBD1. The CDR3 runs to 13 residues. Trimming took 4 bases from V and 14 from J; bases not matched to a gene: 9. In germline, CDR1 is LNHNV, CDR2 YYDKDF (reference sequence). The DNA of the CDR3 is TGTGCCACCAGCACCCTTACCGGGACAGGGAAGTTCTTC. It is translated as CATSTLTGTGKFF. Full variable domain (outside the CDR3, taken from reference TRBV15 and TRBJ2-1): DAMVIQNPRYQVTQFGKPVTLSCSQTLNHNVMYWYQQKSSQAPKLLFHYYDKDFNNEADTPDNFQSRRPNTSFCFLDIRSPGLGDTAMYLCATSTLTGTGKFFGPGTRLTVL.

The CDR3 is CASSLDISGGSSYNEQFF. As DNA, the CDR3 is TGTGCCAGCAGCTTAGACATAAGCGGGGGGTCCTCCTACAATGAGCAGTTCTTC. This sequence joins TRBV7-9 and TRBJ2-1; 9 bases agree with TRBD2. J was trimmed by 0 bases and V by 1 base; bases with no gene match: 7. This CDR3 spans 18 amino acids. CDR1 and CDR2 (germline): SEHNR, FQNEAQ (reference sequence).

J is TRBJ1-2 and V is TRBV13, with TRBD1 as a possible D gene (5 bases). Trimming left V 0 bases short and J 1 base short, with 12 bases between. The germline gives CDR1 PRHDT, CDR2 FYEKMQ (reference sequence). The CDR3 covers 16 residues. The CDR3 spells CASSLGGLYLNYGYTF. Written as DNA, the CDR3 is TGTGCCAGCAGCTTAGGGGGACTGTACCTTAACTATGGCTACACCTTC.

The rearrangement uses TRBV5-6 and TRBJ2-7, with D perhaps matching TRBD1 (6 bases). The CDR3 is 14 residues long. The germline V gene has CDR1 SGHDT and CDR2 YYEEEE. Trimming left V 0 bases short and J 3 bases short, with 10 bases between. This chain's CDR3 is CASSLGQGFYEQYF. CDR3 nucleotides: TGTGCCAGCAGCTTGGGGCAGGGGTTCTACGAGCAGTACTTC.

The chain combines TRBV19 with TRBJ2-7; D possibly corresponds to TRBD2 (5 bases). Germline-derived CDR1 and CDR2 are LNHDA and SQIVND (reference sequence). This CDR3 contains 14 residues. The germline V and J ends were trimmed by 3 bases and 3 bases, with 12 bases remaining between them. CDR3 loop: CASSIGAAGYEQYF. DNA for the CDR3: TGTGCCAGTAGTATCGGAGCCGCGGGCTACGAGCAGTACTTC.

CDR3 in DNA: TGTGCCAGCAAGGCTAGCGGGGACACCGGGGAGCTGTTTTTT. Amino acids: CASKASGDTGELFF. V and J are TRBV2 and TRBJ2-2, with 9 positions matching TRBD2. The CDR3 is 14 residues long. The germline V gene encodes CDR1 SNHLY and CDR2 FYNNEI. Germline trimming cut 7 bases from V and 3 bases from J; bases unmatched to any gene: 3.

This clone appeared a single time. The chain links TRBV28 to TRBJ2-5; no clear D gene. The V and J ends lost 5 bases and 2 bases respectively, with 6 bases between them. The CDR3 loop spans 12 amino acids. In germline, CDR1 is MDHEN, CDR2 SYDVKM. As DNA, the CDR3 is TGTGCCAGCAGTCCCGGACAAGAGACCCAGTACTTC. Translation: CASSPGQETQYF.

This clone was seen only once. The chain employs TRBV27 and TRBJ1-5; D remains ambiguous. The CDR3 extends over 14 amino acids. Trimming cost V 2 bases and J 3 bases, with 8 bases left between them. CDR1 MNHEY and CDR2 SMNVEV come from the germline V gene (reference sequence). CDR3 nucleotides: TGTGCCAGCAGTTTACGGGGAATCAATCAGCCCCAGCATTTT. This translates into CASSLRGINQPQHF.

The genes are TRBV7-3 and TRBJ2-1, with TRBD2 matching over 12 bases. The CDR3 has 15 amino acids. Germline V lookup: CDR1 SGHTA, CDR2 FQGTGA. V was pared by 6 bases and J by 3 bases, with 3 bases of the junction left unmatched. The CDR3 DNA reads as TGTGCCAGCAGTTCGGGACTAGCGGGCTACAATGAGCAGTTCTTC. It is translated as CASSSGLAGYNEQFF.

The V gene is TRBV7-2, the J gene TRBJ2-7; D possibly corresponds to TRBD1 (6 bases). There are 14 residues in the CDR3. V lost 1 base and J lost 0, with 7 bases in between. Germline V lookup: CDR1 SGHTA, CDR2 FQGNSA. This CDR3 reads CASSLGGPSYEQYF. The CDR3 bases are TGTGCCAGCAGCTTAGGGGGGCCCTCCTACGAGCAGTACTTC.

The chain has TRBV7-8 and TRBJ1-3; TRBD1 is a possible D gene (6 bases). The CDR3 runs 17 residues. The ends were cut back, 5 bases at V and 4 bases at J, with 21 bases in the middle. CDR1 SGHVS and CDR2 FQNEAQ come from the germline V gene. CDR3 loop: CASSTFPRDRMGNTIYF. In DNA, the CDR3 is TGTGCCAGCAGCACATTCCCTAGAGACAGGATGGGAAACACCATATATTTT. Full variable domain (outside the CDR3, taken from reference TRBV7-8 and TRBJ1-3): GAGVSQSPRYKVAKRGQDVALRCDPISGHVSLFWYQQALGQGPEFLTYFQNEAQLDKSGLPSDRFFAERPEGSVSTLKIQRTQQEDSAVYLCASSTFPRDRMGNTIYFGEGSWLTVV.

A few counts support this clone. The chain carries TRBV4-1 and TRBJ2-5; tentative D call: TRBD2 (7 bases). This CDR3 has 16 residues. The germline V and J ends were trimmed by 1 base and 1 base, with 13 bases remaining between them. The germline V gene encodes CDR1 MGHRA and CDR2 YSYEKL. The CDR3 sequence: CASSQGAGAIQETQYF. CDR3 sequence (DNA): TGCGCCAGCAGCCAAGGCGCGGGGGCTATCCAAGAGACCCAGTACTTC.